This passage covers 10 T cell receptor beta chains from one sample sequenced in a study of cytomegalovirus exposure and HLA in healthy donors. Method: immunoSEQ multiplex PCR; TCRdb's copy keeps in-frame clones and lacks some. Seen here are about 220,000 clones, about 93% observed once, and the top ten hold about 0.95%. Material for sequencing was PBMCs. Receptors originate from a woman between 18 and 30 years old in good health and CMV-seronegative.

The CDR3: CASSPDSYGNTIYF. CDR3 bases: TGTGCCAGCAGCCCTGACAGCTATGGAAACACCATATATTTT. The chain combines TRBV6-5 with TRBJ1-3; tentative D call: TRBD1 (5 bases). The CDR3 is 14 amino acids. The V gene lost 6 bases and the J gene lost 3 bases, with 12 bases spanning the gap. Germline loops: CDR1 MNHEY, CDR2 SVGAGI.

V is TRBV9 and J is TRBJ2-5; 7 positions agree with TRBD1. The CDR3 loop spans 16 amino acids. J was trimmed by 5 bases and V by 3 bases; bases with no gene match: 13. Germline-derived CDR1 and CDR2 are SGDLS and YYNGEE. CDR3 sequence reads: CASSALTGRGQETQYF. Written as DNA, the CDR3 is TGTGCCAGCAGCGCCCTTACTGGAAGGGGACAGGAGACCCAGTACTTC.

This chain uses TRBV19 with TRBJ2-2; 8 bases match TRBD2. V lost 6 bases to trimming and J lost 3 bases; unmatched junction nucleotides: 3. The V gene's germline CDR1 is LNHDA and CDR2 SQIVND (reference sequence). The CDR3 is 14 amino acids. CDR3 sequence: CASRVAGYTGELFF. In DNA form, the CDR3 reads TGTGCCAGTAGGGTAGCGGGATACACCGGGGAGCTGTTTTTT. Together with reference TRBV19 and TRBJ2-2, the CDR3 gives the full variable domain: DGGITQSPKYLFRKEGQNVTLSCEQNLNHDAMYWYRQDPGQGLRLIYYSQIVNDFQKGDIAEGYSVSREKKESFPLTVTSAQKNPTAFYLCASRVAGYTGELFFGEGSRLTVL.

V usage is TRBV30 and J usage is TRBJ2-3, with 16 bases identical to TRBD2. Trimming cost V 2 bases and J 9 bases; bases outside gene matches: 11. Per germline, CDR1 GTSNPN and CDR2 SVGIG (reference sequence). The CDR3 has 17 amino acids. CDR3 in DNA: TGTGCCTGGAGTCCACTGGGACTAGCGGGAGGGCCCACCACGCAGTATTTT. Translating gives CAWSPLGLAGGPTTQYF.

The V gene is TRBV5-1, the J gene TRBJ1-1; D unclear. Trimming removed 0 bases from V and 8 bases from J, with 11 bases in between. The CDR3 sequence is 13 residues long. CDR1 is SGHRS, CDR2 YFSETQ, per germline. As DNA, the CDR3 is TGCGCCAGCAGCTTGGGTCTGGGAGAAGAAGCTTTCTTT. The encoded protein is CASSLGLGEEAFF.

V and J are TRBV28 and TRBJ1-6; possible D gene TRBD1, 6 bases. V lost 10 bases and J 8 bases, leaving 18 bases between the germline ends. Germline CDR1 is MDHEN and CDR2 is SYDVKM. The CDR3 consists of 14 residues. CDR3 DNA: TGTGCCACAGTTGGGACACCTCTTTATTCACCCCTCCACTTT. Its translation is CATVGTPLYSPLHF.

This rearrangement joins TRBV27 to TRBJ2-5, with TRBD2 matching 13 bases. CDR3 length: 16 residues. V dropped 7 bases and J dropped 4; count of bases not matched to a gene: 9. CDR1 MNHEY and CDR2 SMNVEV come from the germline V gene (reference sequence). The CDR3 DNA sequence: TGTGCCAGCACACGGACTAGCGGGAGTGTTGGAGAGACCCAGTACTTC. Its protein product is CASTRTSGSVGETQYF.

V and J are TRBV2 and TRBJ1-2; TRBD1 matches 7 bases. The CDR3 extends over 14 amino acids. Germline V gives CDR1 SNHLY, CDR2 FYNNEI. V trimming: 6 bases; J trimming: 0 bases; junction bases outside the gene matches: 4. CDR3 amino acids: CASRSGQTNYGYTF. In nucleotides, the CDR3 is TGTGCCAGCAGGTCGGGACAGACTAACTATGGCTACACCTTC.

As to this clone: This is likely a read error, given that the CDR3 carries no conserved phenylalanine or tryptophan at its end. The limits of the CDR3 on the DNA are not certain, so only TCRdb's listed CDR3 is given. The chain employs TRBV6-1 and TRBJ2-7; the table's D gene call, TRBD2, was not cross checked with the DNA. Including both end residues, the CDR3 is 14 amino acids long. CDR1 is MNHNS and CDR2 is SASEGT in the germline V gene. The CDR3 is CASSEAGRLADHLL.

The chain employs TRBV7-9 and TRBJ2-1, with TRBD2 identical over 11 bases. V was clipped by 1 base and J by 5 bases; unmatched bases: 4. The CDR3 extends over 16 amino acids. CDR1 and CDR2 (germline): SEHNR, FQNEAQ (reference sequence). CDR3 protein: CASSLVGLAGHNEQFF. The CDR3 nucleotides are TGTGCCAGCAGCTTAGTTGGACTAGCGGGTCACAATGAGCAGTTCTTC.